This TCR beta chain is drawn from a study of blood T cell repertoires in COVID-19. Deletions cut 5 bases from V and 6 bases from J, with 13 bases between. The CDR3 has 13 residues. The germline CDR1 and CDR2 sequences are MDHEN and SYDVKM. How the authors handled the data: Estimation of nucleated cell counts relied on the amplification of reference gene primers. The method was immunoSEQ multiplex PCR; TCRdb's version includes in-frame clones alone and lacks a portion of them. The DNA was the basis for D and trimming; V, J and clone size are from that table. Here the sample spans 250,000 to 300,000 clones, around 91% being singletons.

The source of this sequence is a woman aged 55 to 70 with acute or convalescent COVID-19. V gene TRBV28 combines with J gene TRBJ2-5; a possible D gene is TRBD2 (6 bases). Source material: peripheral blood. CDR3 coding DNA: TGTGCCAGCAGTCCAGGACGGGGGAAGACCCAGTACTTC. Translated, it gives CASSPGRGKTQYF.